Only one count was recorded for the clone carrying this T cell receptor beta chain. Antigen specificity is unknown. This entry comes from a study of cytomegalovirus exposure and HLA in healthy donors. Findings and limits, study-wide: In a later analysis, compared with equally common non-associated chains, HLA-associated beta chains were more expanded.

Germline values: CDR1 MNHNY, CDR2 SVGAGI (reference sequence). The V segment lost 5 bases and the J segment 0 bases; nucleotides outside the gene matches: 4. The CDR3 has 15 residues. The primer mix had 60 Vbeta and 13 Jbeta primers. The table came from immunoSEQ multiplex PCR; TCRdb's copy has only in-frame clones and leaves some out. The sample lists about 180,000 clones; about four fifths were seen once. J is TRBJ2-7 and V is TRBV6-6, with TRBD2 identical over 10 bases. This receptor was taken from a woman aged 25 to 39 in good health and CMV-seronegative. The material sequenced was PBMCs. The DNA of the CDR3 is TGTGCCAGCAGTCTGAGCGGGGGGGGCTCCTACGAGCAGTACTTC. Protein sequence: CASSLSGGGSYEQYF.